What follows are 7 T cell receptor beta chains derived from one specimen sequenced in a study of post-analysis software for immune sequencing data (dated by TCRdb to 2014 to 2015). Overall study results and their limits: Patients showed significantly higher frequencies than controls for roughly 5 TRBV segments, among them TRBV5-6, TRBV5-1 and TRBV20-1.

These receptors are not linked to any known antigen. Library method: PCR. The sequencing machine was an Illumina HiSeq 2500. To reduce PCR and sequencing biases, unique molecular identifiers were incorporated into the TCR beta cDNA libraries. TCRdb trimmed public reads at Q25 via fastp, called clones via MiXCR and kept in-frame beta chains. When rows share a CDR3 protein, they turn into one entry using the most common DNA and genes. Within this sample are 600,000 to 750,000 distinct CDR3 sequences, with more than 50% of them counted one time only. The ten largest make up approximately 11% of the sample. Sequencing was done on a sample of blood. These TCRs come from a girl aged 2 to 10 with multiple sclerosis.

This chain joins TRBV6-5 and TRBJ2-3, with D maybe TRBD2 (8 bases). The CDR3 loop spans 18 amino acids. Germline V CDR1 and CDR2: MNHEY, SVGAGI. Trimming cost V 4 bases and J 1 base, with 21 bases left between them. The CDR3 nucleotides read TGTGCCAGCAGTTTGACAGGGAGGCGGGGGGATGGCACAGATACGCAGTATTTT. Amino acids: CASSLTGRRGDGTDTQYF.

CDR3 sequence: CASSNGATYEQYF. CDR3 bases: TGTGCCAGCAGTAACGGGGCGACCTACGAGCAGTACTTC. V usage is TRBV12-3 or TRBV12-4 and J usage is TRBJ2-7; either TRBD1 or TRBD2 may fit D (5 bases each). Trimming shortened V by 5 bases and J by 2 bases, and 10 bases separated the two germline ends. This CDR3 has 13 residues.

On this clonotype itself: A junction end diverges from the germline sequence, so it may reflect a read error. The V gene is TRBV12-3 or TRBV12-4, the J gene TRBJ1-5, with 7 bases fitting TRBD1. This CDR3 has 16 amino acids. This chain's CDR3 is CASSPSGTDHNHPQHF. The CDR3 nucleotides are TGTGCCAGCAGCCCCTCGGGGACAGACCATAATCATCCCCAGCATTTT.

The chain employs TRBV29-1 and TRBJ1-2; the D gene is possibly TRBD1 (6 bases). The CDR3 consists of 14 residues. With 5 bases removed from V and 7 bases from J, the gap between germline ends came to 20 bases. CDR1 and CDR2 from the germline V gene are SQVTM and ANQGSEA. The chain's CDR3 is CSVPRGHLGGGYTF. CDR3 coding DNA: TGCAGCGTTCCTAGGGGACACTTAGGGGGTGGCTACACCTTC.

The chain couples TRBV3-1 to TRBJ2-1, with D unclear. In germline, CDR1 is LGHDT, CDR2 YNNKEL (reference sequence). Trimming stripped 0 bases from V and 4 bases from J, with 7 bases between. This CDR3 has 14 amino acids. CDR3 protein: CASSQEWGYNEQFF. DNA of the CDR3: TGTGCCAGCAGCCAAGAATGGGGTTACAATGAGCAGTTCTTC.

The chain employs TRBV9 and TRBJ2-7, with D perhaps assigned TRBD1 or TRBD2 (5 bases each). V was shortened by 3 bases and J by 3 bases, with 19 bases between the two germline ends. Germline V gives CDR1 SGDLS, CDR2 YYNGEE. This CDR3 spans 16 amino acids. Here the CDR3 reads CASSGSSRGSNYEQYF. The DNA of the CDR3 is TGTGCCAGCAGCGGCTCCTCCCGGGGCAGCAACTACGAGCAGTACTTC.

V gene TRBV4-2 combines with J gene TRBJ1-1; 7 nucleotides agree with TRBD1. The junction had 5 bases not matched to a gene; V was cut back by 4 bases and J by 6 bases. Germline CDR1 LGHNA, CDR2 YNFKEQ. The CDR3 is 13 residues long. The CDR3 DNA reads TGTGCCAGCAGCCCGCAGGGGGACCCTGAAGCTTTCTTT. Translation: CASSPQGDPEAFF.